This TCR beta chain was identified in a study of blood T cell repertoires in COVID-19. Study-level information: Nucleic acid was either cDNA or gDNA, and it came from T cells, B-cell-depleted T cells, or PBMCs.

Measured with immunoSEQ multiplex PCR; TCRdb has only the in-frame clones, and not every one. The data show about 81,000 clones, about four fifths seen once. The CDR3 sequence is 14 residues long. J gave up 6 bases and V 5 bases, and 6 bases lay outside the gene matches. From germline, CDR1 is MGHRA and CDR2 YSYEKL. The sample consisted of peripheral blood. This chain joins TRBV4-1 and TRBJ1-4, with 7 bases aligning to TRBD1. This sequence was found in a human donor in a cohort sampled during active COVID-19. CDR3 sequence: CASSTGTAHEKLFF. In nucleotides, the CDR3 is TGCGCCAGCAGCACCGGGACAGCCCATGAAAAACTGTTTTTT.